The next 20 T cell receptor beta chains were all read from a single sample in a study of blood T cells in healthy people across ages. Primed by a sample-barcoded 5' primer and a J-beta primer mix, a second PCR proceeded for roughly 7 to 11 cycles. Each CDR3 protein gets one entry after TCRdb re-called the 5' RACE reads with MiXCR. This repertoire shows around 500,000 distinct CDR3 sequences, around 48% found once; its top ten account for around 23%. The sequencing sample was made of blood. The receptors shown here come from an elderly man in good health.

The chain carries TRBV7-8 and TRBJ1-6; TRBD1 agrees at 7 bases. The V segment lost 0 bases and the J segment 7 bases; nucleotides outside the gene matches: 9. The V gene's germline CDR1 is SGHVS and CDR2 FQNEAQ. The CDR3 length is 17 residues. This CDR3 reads CASSLAGGGGKNSPLHF. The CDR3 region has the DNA TGTGCCAGCAGCTTAGCGGGGGGAGGGGGCAAGAATTCACCCCTCCACTTT.

The CDR3 DNA sequence: TGTGCCATCAGTGTGGAGGGTCGTCCGTACTTC. Its translation is CAISVEGRPYF. The chain joins TRBV10-3 to TRBJ2-5; D perhaps matches TRBD2 (6 bases). CDR3 length: 11 residues. Trimming pared 4 bases from V and 13 bases from J, leaving 13 bases between. Germline V gene lookup returns CDR1 ENHRY and CDR2 SYGVKD.

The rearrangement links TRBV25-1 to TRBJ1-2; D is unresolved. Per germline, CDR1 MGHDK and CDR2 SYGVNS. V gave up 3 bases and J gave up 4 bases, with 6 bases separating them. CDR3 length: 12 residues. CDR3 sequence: CASSDARYGYTF. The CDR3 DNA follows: TGTGCCAGCAGTGATGCTCGCTATGGCTACACCTTC.

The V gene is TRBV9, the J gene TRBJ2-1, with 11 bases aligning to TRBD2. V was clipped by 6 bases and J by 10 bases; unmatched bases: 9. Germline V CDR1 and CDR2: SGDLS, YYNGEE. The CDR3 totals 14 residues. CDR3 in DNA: TGTGCCAGCAATAGCGGGAGGGCCCTTGACGAGCAGTTCTTC. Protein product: CASNSGRALDEQFF.

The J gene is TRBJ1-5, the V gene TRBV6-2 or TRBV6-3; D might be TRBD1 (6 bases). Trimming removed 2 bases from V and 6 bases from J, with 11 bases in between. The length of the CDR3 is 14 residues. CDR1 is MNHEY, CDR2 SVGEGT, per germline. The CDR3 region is CASSYPSGAQPQHF. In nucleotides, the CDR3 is TGTGCCAGCAGTTACCCTTCAGGGGCTCAGCCCCAGCATTTT.

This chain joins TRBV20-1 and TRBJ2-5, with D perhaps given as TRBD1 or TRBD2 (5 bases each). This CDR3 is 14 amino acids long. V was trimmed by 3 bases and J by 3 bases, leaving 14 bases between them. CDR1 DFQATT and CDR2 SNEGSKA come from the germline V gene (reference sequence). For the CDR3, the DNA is TGCAGTGCTAGTAGGGGACCGAGGGAAGAGACCCAGTACTTC. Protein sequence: CSASRGPREETQYF.

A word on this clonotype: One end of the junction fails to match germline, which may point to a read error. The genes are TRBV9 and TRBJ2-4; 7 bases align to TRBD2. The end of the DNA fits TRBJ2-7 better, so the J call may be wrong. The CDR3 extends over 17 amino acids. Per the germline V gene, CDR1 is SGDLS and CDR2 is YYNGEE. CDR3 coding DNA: TGTGTCAGCAGCGGAGGGGCTAGCGGTACTAGAACCTACGAGCAGTACTTC. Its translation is CVSSGGASGTRTYEQYF.

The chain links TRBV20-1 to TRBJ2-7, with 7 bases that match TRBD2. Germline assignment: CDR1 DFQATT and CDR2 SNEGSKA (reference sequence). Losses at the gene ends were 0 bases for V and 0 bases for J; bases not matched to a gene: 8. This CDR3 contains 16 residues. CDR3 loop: CSARDWGGKGSYEQYF. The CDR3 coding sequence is TGCAGTGCTAGAGATTGGGGGGGAAAGGGCTCCTACGAGCAGTACTTC.

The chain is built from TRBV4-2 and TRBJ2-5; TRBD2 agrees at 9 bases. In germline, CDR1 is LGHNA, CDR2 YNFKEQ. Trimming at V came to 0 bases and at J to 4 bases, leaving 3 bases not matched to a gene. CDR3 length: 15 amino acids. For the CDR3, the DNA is TGTGCCAGCAGCCAAGAGCTACTAGCGGGAGAGACCCAGTACTTC. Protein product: CASSQELLAGETQYF.

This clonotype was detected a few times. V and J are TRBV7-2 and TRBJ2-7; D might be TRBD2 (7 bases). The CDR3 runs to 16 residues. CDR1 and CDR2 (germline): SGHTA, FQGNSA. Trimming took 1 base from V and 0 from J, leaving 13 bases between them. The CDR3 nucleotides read TGTGCCAGCAGCTTAGTTCGGAGGGGGGGCTCCTACGAGCAGTACTTC. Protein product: CASSLVRRGGSYEQYF.

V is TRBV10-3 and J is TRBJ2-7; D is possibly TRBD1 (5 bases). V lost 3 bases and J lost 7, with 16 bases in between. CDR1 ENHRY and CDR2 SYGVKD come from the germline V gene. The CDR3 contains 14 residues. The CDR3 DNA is TGTGCCATCAGTGACGGCAGGGCCCTTAGGGAGCAGTACTTC. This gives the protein CAISDGRALREQYF.

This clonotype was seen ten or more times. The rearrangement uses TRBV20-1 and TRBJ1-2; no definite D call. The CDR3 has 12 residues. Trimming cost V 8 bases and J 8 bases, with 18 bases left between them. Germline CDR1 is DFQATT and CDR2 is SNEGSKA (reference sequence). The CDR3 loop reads CSTPPQMGGYTF. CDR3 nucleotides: TGCAGTACGCCCCCCCAAATGGGAGGCTACACCTTC.

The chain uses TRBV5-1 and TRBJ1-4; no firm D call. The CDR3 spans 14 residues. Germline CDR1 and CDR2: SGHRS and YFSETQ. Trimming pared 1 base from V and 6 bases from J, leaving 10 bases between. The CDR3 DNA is TGCGCCAGCAGCTTGTCACAGCGGGATGAAAAACTGTTTTTT. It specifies CASSLSQRDEKLFF.

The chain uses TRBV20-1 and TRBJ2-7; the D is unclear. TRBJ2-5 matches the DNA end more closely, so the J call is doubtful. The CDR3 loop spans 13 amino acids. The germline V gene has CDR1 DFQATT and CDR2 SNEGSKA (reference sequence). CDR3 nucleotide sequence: TGCAGTGGGAATAGACGGACGGGAGAGACCCAGTACTTC. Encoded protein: CSGNRRTGETQYF.

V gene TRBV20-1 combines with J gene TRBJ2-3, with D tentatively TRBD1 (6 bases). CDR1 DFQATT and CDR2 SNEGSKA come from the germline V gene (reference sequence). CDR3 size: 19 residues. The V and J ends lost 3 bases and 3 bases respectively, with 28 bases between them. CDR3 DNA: TGCAGTGCTAGTGTCCCATATTGGTTGGGGGCCAGTCCGACAGATACGCAGTATTTT. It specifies CSASVPYWLGASPTDTQYF.

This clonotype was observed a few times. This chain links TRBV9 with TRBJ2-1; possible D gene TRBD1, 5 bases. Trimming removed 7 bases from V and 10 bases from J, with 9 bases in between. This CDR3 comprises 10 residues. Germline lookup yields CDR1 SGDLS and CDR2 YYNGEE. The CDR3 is CASGAREQFF. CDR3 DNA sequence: TGTGCCAGCGGGGCAAGGGAGCAGTTCTTC.

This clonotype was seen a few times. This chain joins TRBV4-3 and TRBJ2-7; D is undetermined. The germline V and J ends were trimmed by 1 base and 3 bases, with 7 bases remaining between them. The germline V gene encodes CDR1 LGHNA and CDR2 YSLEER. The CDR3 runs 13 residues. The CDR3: CASSQVLHYEQYF. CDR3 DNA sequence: TGCGCCAGCAGCCAAGTGTTACACTACGAGCAGTACTTC.

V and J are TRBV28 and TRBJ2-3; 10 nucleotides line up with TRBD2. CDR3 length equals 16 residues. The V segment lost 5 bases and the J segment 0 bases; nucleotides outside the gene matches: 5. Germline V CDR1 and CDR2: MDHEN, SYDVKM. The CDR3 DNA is TGTGCCAGCAGTCTCATAGCGGGAGGAAGCACAGATACGCAGTATTTT. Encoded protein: CASSLIAGGSTDTQYF.

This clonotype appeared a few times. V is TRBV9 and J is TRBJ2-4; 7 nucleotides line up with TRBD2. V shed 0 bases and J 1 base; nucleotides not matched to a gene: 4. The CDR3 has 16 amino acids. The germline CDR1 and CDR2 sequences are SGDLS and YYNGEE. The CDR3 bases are TGTGCCAGCAGCGTAGGTGCGGGAGTGGCCAAAAACATTCAGTACTTC. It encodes CASSVGAGVAKNIQYF.

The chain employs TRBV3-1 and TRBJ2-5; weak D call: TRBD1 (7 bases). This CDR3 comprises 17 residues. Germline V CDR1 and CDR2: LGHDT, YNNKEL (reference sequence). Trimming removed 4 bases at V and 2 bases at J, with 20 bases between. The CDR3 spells CASSPGPGQGGQETQYF. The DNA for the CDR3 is TGTGCCAGCAGCCCAGGCCCCGGCCAGGGGGGTCAAGAGACCCAGTACTTC.